The T cell receptor (beta chain) under discussion was sequenced for a study of blood T cells in healthy people across ages. This clonotype occurred once. Combining a sample-barcoded 5' primer with a J-beta primer mix, a second PCR ran for about 7 to 11 cycles. Each of the samples gave a minimum of 2.5 million paired-end reads that contained CDR3. In TCRdb, the 5' RACE reads were re-called with MiXCR into one record per CDR3 protein. Of about 1.4 million distinct CDR3 sequences listed, around 59% were seen once; the top ten hold 6.7%. CDR3 length: 20 amino acids. The V gene end was trimmed by 2 bases and the J gene end by 5 bases; junction bases not matched to a gene: 22. Germline V gene data show CDR1 as SEHNR and CDR2 as FQNEAQ (reference sequence).

What was sequenced was blood. The V call is TRBV7-9, the J call TRBJ1-1; 8 bases align to TRBD1. This receptor was obtained from a man between 18 and 29 years old in good health. The CDR3 sequence is CASSLQGAKGKKGKRTEAFF. DNA for the CDR3: TGTGCCAGCAGCTTACAGGGGGCCAAGGGGAAAAAGGGGAAAAGGACTGAAGCTTTCTTT.